This passage covers 16 T cell receptor beta chains from one sample sequenced in a study of blood T cell repertoires in COVID-19. TCRdb keeps only in-frame clones here, not all; method: immunoSEQ multiplex PCR. The repertoire consists of approximately 320,000 clones, with about 82% occurring once and the leading ten covering more than 6%. Source material: peripheral blood. Receptors were obtained from a human donor in a cohort sampled during active COVID-19.

Of note for this clone: One end of the junction is discordant with germline, which a read error may explain. The CDR3 DNA is TGTGCCAGTAGAATAGTGGACAACTCCTACGAGCAGTACTTC. Amino acids: CASRIVDNSYEQYF. The chain links TRBV19 to TRBJ2-7; a possible D gene is TRBD1 (5 bases). This CDR3 has 14 residues. CDR1 is LNHDA, CDR2 SQIVND, per germline (reference sequence).

This clone was detected only once. The CDR3 spells CAVERGIDQPQHF. CDR3 DNA sequence: TGTGCCGTAGAACGGGGGATCGATCAGCCCCAGCATTTT. The gene calls are TRBV12-3 or TRBV12-4 and TRBJ1-5; TRBD1 is a possible D gene (5 bases). V shed 11 bases and J shed 5 bases, with 16 bases lying between them. The CDR3 contains 13 residues.

The chain carries TRBV5-1 and TRBJ2-2, with 11 bases lining up with TRBD1. V trimming: 4 bases; J trimming: 4 bases; junction bases outside the gene matches: 6. The CDR3 consists of 16 residues. CDR1 is SGHRS, CDR2 YFSETQ, per germline. The DNA for the CDR3 is TGCGCCAGCAGCCTAGGACAGGGGGCGAGCACCGGGGAGCTGTTTTTT. Protein: CASSLGQGASTGELFF.

The V gene is TRBV7-9, the J gene TRBJ1-2; 12 bases align to TRBD1. Germline values: CDR1 SEHNR, CDR2 FQNEAQ (reference sequence). V lost 3 bases and J lost 4; bases outside the gene matches: 3. CDR3 length: 15 amino acids. The CDR3 nucleotides read TGTGCCAGCAGCTTCACGGGACAGGGGGCCTATGGCTACACCTTC. It is translated as CASSFTGQGAYGYTF.

The chain uses TRBV2 and TRBJ2-2, with a weak D call TRBD2 (5 bases). This CDR3 is 15 amino acids long. V gave up 6 bases and J gave up 1 base, with 12 bases separating them. Germline V gives CDR1 SNHLY, CDR2 FYNNEI. CDR3 sequence (DNA): TGTGCCAGCAGCGCGCGGACTCAGAACACCGGGGAGCTGTTTTTT. Protein sequence: CASSARTQNTGELFF.

This clone was found a few times. This chain connects TRBV4-1 to TRBJ1-5; 11 bases align to TRBD1. From germline, CDR1 is MGHRA and CDR2 YSYEKL. CDR3 length: 15 residues. The junction had 7 bases not matched to a gene; V was cut back by 7 bases and J by 5 bases. CDR3 coding DNA: TGCGCCAGCACCCCGGACAGGGGGCTAGATCAGCCCCAGCATTTT. The encoded protein is CASTPDRGLDQPQHF.

The gene calls are TRBV19 and TRBJ2-1; 10 bases map to TRBD2. CDR1 is LNHDA, CDR2 SQIVND, per germline (reference sequence). The CDR3 loop spans 15 amino acids. V was clipped by 7 bases and J by 8 bases; unmatched bases: 11. CDR3 DNA sequence: TGTGCCAGTACGCCCCAGCGGGGGGGTCCCCATGAGCAGTTCTTC. Translated, it gives CASTPQRGGPHEQFF.

The chain uses TRBV10-3 and TRBJ1-2; D gene unclear. The CDR3 covers 14 residues. Germline V gives CDR1 ENHRY, CDR2 SYGVKD. Between the trimmed V and J ends, which lost 10 bases and 1 base, there was a span of 16 bases. The CDR3 DNA is TGTGCCACTGAATCAGGAACTTTTAACTATGGCTACACCTTC. Encoded protein: CATESGTFNYGYTF.

The chain recombines TRBV6-5 with TRBJ1-2; D possibly corresponds to TRBD1 (5 bases). V gave up 10 bases and J gave up 4 bases, with 19 bases separating them. This CDR3 has 14 residues. CDR1 is MNHEY, CDR2 SVGAGI, per germline. In nucleotides, the CDR3 is TGTGCCATCAGATCTTCAGGGCTGGGCTATGGCTACACCTTC. It translates to CAIRSSGLGYGYTF.

The rearrangement joins TRBV27 to TRBJ2-1; 7 bases line up with TRBD1. This CDR3 is 16 amino acids long. The V gene's germline CDR1 is MNHEY and CDR2 SMNVEV (reference sequence). V was pared by 2 bases and J by 7 bases, with 11 bases of the junction left unmatched. CDR3 coding DNA: TGTGCCAGCAGTTTAAAAAGGACAGGACCACTTAATGAGCAGTTCTTC. It is translated as CASSLKRTGPLNEQFF.

This chain's CDR3 is CASSDLGDNEAFF. The CDR3 nucleotides read TGTGCCAGCAGTGATCTCGGGGACAATGAAGCTTTCTTT. The rearrangement links TRBV2 to TRBJ1-1, with TRBD1 as a possible D gene (6 bases). Germline V CDR1 and CDR2: SNHLY, FYNNEI. V shed 3 bases and J shed 7 bases, with 12 bases lying between them. CDR3 length equals 13 residues.

The chain recombines TRBV3-1 (or the pseudogene TRBV3-2) with TRBJ1-2, with D perhaps TRBD1 (5 bases). Germline lookup yields CDR1 LGHDT and CDR2 YNNKEL (reference sequence). CDR3 length: 15 residues. The V gene lost 1 base and the J gene lost 5 bases, with 14 bases spanning the gap. The CDR3 coding sequence is TGTGCCAGCAGCCAAGCTGGGGGGTCTGGGTATGGCTACACCTTC. It specifies CASSQAGGSGYGYTF.

Here the CDR3 reads CASSPQVRGTEAFF. CDR3 DNA: TGTGCCAGCAGTCCACAGGTGAGGGGGACTGAAGCTTTCTTT. V is TRBV27 and J is TRBJ1-1, with D possibly being TRBD1 (6 bases). Germline V gene data show CDR1 as MNHEY and CDR2 as SMNVEV (reference sequence). The CDR3 has 14 residues. V was shortened by 5 bases and J by 5 bases, with 15 bases between the two germline ends.

The chain joins TRBV9 to TRBJ2-4; weak D call: TRBD2 (7 bases). Germline lookup yields CDR1 SGDLS and CDR2 YYNGEE. The length of the CDR3 is 15 residues. V shed 0 bases and J shed 7 bases, with 14 bases lying between them. CDR3: CASSVDRGGWNIQYF. The CDR3, as DNA: TGTGCCAGCAGCGTAGATAGGGGGGGCTGGAACATTCAGTACTTC.

The CDR3: CASSYSLAVGDTQYF. CDR3 nucleotide sequence: TGTGCCAGCAGTTACAGCCTAGCGGTGGGAGATACGCAGTATTTT. V and J are TRBV6-5 and TRBJ2-3; 7 nucleotides line up with TRBD2. Trimming removed 2 bases from V and 5 bases from J; junction bases left unmatched: 7. Per germline, CDR1 MNHEY and CDR2 SVGAGI. The CDR3 loop spans 15 amino acids.

This clone was picked up a small number of times. The chain couples TRBV7-9 to TRBJ1-4; TRBD1 aligns across 8 bases. The trim removed 1 base at V and 5 bases at J, leaving 6 bases unmatched. CDR1 is SEHNR, CDR2 FQNEAQ, per germline (reference sequence). The CDR3 sequence is 16 residues long. The CDR3 loop reads CASSLGDRGKNEKLFF. The CDR3 nucleotides are TGTGCCAGCAGCTTAGGCGACAGGGGCAAGAATGAAAAACTGTTTTTT.